A single sample is the source of the 19 T cell receptor beta chains below, sequenced in a study of blood T cell repertoires in COVID-19. Profiling relied on immunoSEQ multiplex PCR, and the TCRdb table lists in-frame clones only, not all of them. The sample includes 120,000 or so clones, about 74% of them seen just once. Sequenced: peripheral blood. The source is a man in his fifties or sixties with acute or convalescent COVID-19.

This clone came up a few times. The chain carries TRBV25-1 and TRBJ1-2, with TRBD1 identical over 9 bases. Unmatched junction bases numbered 8, after V lost 5 bases and J lost 7 bases. CDR1 is MGHDK, CDR2 SYGVNS, per germline. The CDR3 extends over 14 amino acids. In DNA, the CDR3 is TGTGCCAGCAGTTCCTTGGACAGGGGCACTGGCTACACCTTC. This translates into CASSSLDRGTGYTF.

This sequence joins TRBV11-3 and TRBJ1-1; no firm D call. This CDR3 is built from 16 residues. Trimming stripped 1 base from V and 4 bases from J, with 16 bases between. The germline CDR1 and CDR2 sequences are SGHNT and YENEEA. CDR3 region: CASSLGVSREITEAFF. CDR3 bases: TGTGCCAGCAGCTTAGGTGTATCAAGGGAGATCACTGAAGCTTTCTTT.

The J gene is TRBJ2-2, the V gene TRBV24-1, with TRBD2 identical over 12 bases. The CDR3 runs 17 residues. Germline values: CDR1 KGHDR, CDR2 SFDVKD. J was trimmed by 5 bases and V by 6 bases; bases with no gene match: 9. The CDR3 DNA follows: TGTGCCACCAGTAAACTAGCGGGGGGTCCGGGGACCGGGGAGCTGTTTTTT. Its translation: CATSKLAGGPGTGELFF.

This clone was seen more than once but under ten times. V and J are TRBV6-6 and TRBJ1-1; D is unclear. V lost 7 bases, J lost 5 bases, and 14 bases lay in between. This CDR3 contains 13 residues. Germline assignment: CDR1 MNHNY and CDR2 SVGAGI (reference sequence). The CDR3 region is CASISYGETEAFF. As DNA, the CDR3 is TGTGCCAGCATTTCTTATGGGGAGACTGAAGCTTTCTTT.

Of note for this clone: Relative to the germline gene, one junction end is altered; a read error may explain this. This chain uses TRBV24-1 with TRBJ1-1; D gene ambiguous. The CDR3 contains 12 residues. Germline CDR1 KGHDR, CDR2 SFDVKD. The CDR3 sequence: CAASGFNTEAFF. As DNA, the CDR3 is TGTGCCGCCAGCGGGTTTAACACTGAAGCTTTCTTT.

The gene calls are TRBV28 and TRBJ1-6; no definite D call. Germline CDR1 and CDR2: MDHEN and SYDVKM. V shed 2 bases and J shed 12 bases, with 17 bases lying between them. This CDR3 has 15 amino acids. The CDR3 reads CASSLGGSMARPLHF. The CDR3 bases are TGTGCCAGCAGTTTAGGCGGCAGCATGGCGAGACCCCTCCACTTT.

This rearrangement joins TRBV30 to TRBJ1-2; D may be TRBD1 (6 bases). With 2 bases removed from V and 6 bases from J, the gap between germline ends came to 25 bases. Germline CDR1 reads GTSNPN; CDR2 reads SVGIG (reference sequence). The CDR3 has 17 residues. CDR3 residues: CAWSFGSETGRANGYTF. CDR3 in DNA: TGTGCCTGGAGTTTCGGGTCGGAGACAGGTCGTGCAAATGGCTACACCTTC.

The table lists this clone with a count of one. The V call is TRBV30, the J call TRBJ1-5, with D possibly being TRBD1 (5 bases). Per germline, CDR1 GTSNPN and CDR2 SVGIG (reference sequence). The V end was cut by 2 bases, the J end by 5 bases, with 10 bases between. CDR3 length: 13 residues. Here the CDR3 reads CAWSPTGDQPQHF. In DNA form, the CDR3 reads TGTGCCTGGAGTCCTACAGGAGATCAGCCCCAGCATTTT.

The rearrangement uses TRBV5-1 and TRBJ2-1; D might be TRBD2 (6 bases). The CDR3 runs to 15 residues. The V and J ends lost 4 bases and 8 bases respectively, with 19 bases between them. The germline V gene encodes CDR1 SGHRS and CDR2 YFSETQ. This CDR3 reads CASSRPEAGNDEQFF. The CDR3 region has the DNA TGCGCCAGCAGCCGCCCGGAGGCGGGAAATGATGAGCAGTTCTTC.

The chain carries TRBV11-2 and TRBJ2-1, with TRBD1 as a possible D gene (6 bases). The CDR3 totals 14 residues. V gave up 3 bases and J gave up 5 bases, with 11 bases separating them. Germline CDR1 reads SGHAT; CDR2 reads FQNNGV. CDR3 region: CASSLGARHNEQFF. The CDR3 bases are TGTGCCAGCAGCTTGGGGGCGCGCCACAATGAGCAGTTCTTC.

The V gene is TRBV6-5, the J gene TRBJ1-2; tentatively, D is TRBD1 (5 bases). The germline V gene encodes CDR1 MNHEY and CDR2 SVGAGI. The V gene lost 5 bases and the J gene lost 5 bases, with 18 bases spanning the gap. CDR3 length: 15 residues. The CDR3 loop reads CASSLFREVGYGYTF. The CDR3 DNA is TGTGCCAGCAGTCTCTTCAGGGAGGTCGGTTATGGCTACACCTTC.

V and J are TRBV2 and TRBJ1-2; D is possibly TRBD1 (5 bases). Germline CDR1 is SNHLY and CDR2 is FYNNEI. Trimming took off 8 bases at V and 5 bases at J, with 18 bases between the two ends. The CDR3 extends over 14 amino acids. The CDR3, as DNA: TGTGCCAGCTCTATTCAGGGCCCCAGTTATGGCTACACCTTC. The encoded protein is CASSIQGPSYGYTF.

This clone was detected only a few times. The V and J genes are TRBV7-2 and TRBJ2-7; possible D gene TRBD2, 6 bases. Trimming shortened V by 7 bases and J by 1 base, and 17 bases separated the two germline ends. CDR1 and CDR2 from the germline V gene are SGHTA and FQGNSA. This CDR3 is 15 amino acids long. CDR3 region: CASTREAGGSYEQYF. For the CDR3, the DNA is TGTGCCAGCACCCGTGAAGCGGGCGGTTCCTACGAGCAGTACTTC.

V usage is TRBV7-9 and J usage is TRBJ1-2; 9 positions match TRBD1. Germline V gene sequence: CDR1 SEHNR, CDR2 FQNEAQ (reference sequence). There are 16 residues in the CDR3. V lost 2 bases, J lost 4 bases, and 8 bases stayed unmatched. The CDR3 nucleotides are TGTGCCAGCAGCTTACTCAGGGACAGGGATTTCTATGGCTACACCTTC. Its translation is CASSLLRDRDFYGYTF.

This chain connects TRBV18 to TRBJ1-1; 9 positions agree with TRBD1. V was clipped by 3 bases and J by 3 bases; unmatched bases: 8. CDR3 length: 16 amino acids. From germline, CDR1 is KGHSH and CDR2 LQKENI. Written as DNA, the CDR3 is TGTGCCAGCTCACCTCGACAGGGGGTCGGAGACACTGAAGCTTTCTTT. Translated: CASSPRQGVGDTEAFF.

This chain connects TRBV6-5 to TRBJ1-1, with D perhaps TRBD1 (6 bases). Per the germline V gene, CDR1 is MNHEY and CDR2 is SVGAGI. The CDR3 is 15 residues long. V was cut by 2 bases and J by 6 bases, with 16 bases left in between. CDR3 sequence: CASSYEQGRRAEAFF. The CDR3 nucleotides read TGTGCCAGCAGTTACGAACAGGGCCGAAGGGCTGAAGCTTTCTTT.

This CDR3 reads CASSPRTGGGTEAFF. In DNA, the CDR3 is TGTGCCAGCAGCCCGAGGACAGGGGGCGGCACTGAAGCTTTCTTT. This chain uses TRBV3-1 (or the pseudogene TRBV3-2) with TRBJ1-1, with 11 bases fitting TRBD1. V shed 4 bases and J 4 bases; nucleotides not matched to a gene: 5. CDR3 length: 15 residues. Germline V gives CDR1 LGHDT, CDR2 YNNKEL (reference sequence).

This chain connects TRBV9 to TRBJ1-5; 7 bases agree with TRBD1. Losses at the gene ends were 0 bases for V and 5 bases for J; bases not matched to a gene: 5. This CDR3 comprises 15 residues. Germline V gives CDR1 SGDLS, CDR2 YYNGEE. CDR3 residues: CASSVDGQGDQPQHF. The DNA of the CDR3 is TGTGCCAGCAGCGTAGATGGGCAGGGGGATCAGCCCCAGCATTTT. Together with reference TRBV9 and TRBJ1-5, the CDR3 gives the full variable domain: DSGVTQTPKHLITATGQRVTLRCSPRSGDLSVYWYQQSLDQGLQFLIQYYNGEERAKGNILERFSAQQFPDLHSELNLSSLELGDSALYFCASSVDGQGDQPQHFGDGTRLSIL.

This sequence joins TRBV6-2 or TRBV6-3 and TRBJ2-3; TRBD2 might be the D (6 bases). Germline V gene sequence: CDR1 MNHEY, CDR2 SVGEGT. CDR3 length: 15 amino acids. Deletions cut 3 bases from V and 1 base from J, with 11 bases between. CDR3 loop: CASSYRDSRTDTQYF. The CDR3 bases are TGTGCCAGCAGTTATCGGGACTCTCGCACAGATACGCAGTATTTT.